This entry lists 16 T cell receptor beta chains sequenced from one sample in a study of cytomegalovirus exposure and HLA in healthy donors. PCR amplification relied on 60 Vbeta primers (plus 13 Jbeta primers). Sequencing was performed with immunoSEQ multiplex PCR; in TCRdb, only in-frame clones are kept and a portion is missing. This sample has approximately 150,000 clones, with around 64% found just once. The sample comprised PBMCs. The receptors stem from a woman aged 25 to 39 in good health and CMV-seronegative.

J is TRBJ1-3 and V is TRBV27; 9 nucleotides match TRBD1. The CDR3 is 15 amino acids. V dropped 5 bases and J dropped 4; count of bases not matched to a gene: 6. Germline V gene sequence: CDR1 MNHEY, CDR2 SMNVEV (reference sequence). The CDR3 DNA sequence: TGTGCCAGCAGTCGAACCGGGACAGGGGGAAACACCATATATTTT. Translated: CASSRTGTGGNTIYF.

The gene calls are TRBV2 and TRBJ1-2, with no clear D. The CDR3 sequence is 11 residues long. Trimming took 7 bases from V and 11 from J, leaving 14 bases between them. In germline, CDR1 is SNHLY, CDR2 FYNNEI. This CDR3 reads CASKRLVVYTF. The CDR3 nucleotides are TGTGCCAGCAAGAGGTTGGTCGTTTACACCTTC. The full variable domain, with the rest looked up from reference TRBV2 and TRBJ1-2, is EPEVTQTPSHQVTQMGQEVILRCVPISNHLYFYWYRQILGQKVEFLVSFYNNEISEKSEIFDDQFSVERPDGSNFTLKIRSTKLEDSAMYFCASKRLVVYTFGSGTRLTVV.

The gene calls are TRBV7-7 and TRBJ2-3; D is perhaps TRBD1 (6 bases). The V gene lost 1 base and the J gene lost 1 base, with 9 bases spanning the gap. The CDR3 extends over 15 amino acids. Germline V gene lookup returns CDR1 SSHAT and CDR2 FNYEAQ (reference sequence). The CDR3 nucleotides read TGTGCCAGCAGCTTAGGAAAGGGGGGCACAGATACGCAGTATTTT. Its protein is CASSLGKGGTDTQYF.

The chain employs TRBV2 and TRBJ2-5; perhaps TRBD2 as D (5 bases). This CDR3 has 14 residues. Germline CDR1 SNHLY, CDR2 FYNNEI. CDR3 amino acids: CATQWAGLQETQYF. CDR3 sequence (DNA): TGTGCTACTCAGTGGGCGGGCTTACAAGAGACCCAGTACTTC.

The chain combines TRBV4-1 with TRBJ2-3; the match to TRBD2 covers 9 bases. V lost 0 bases, J lost 6 bases, and 10 bases stayed unmatched. Germline V gives CDR1 MGHRA, CDR2 YSYEKL. The CDR3 contains 17 residues. The CDR3 protein is CASSQESPGLARDTQYF. The CDR3, as DNA: TGCGCCAGCAGCCAAGAATCGCCGGGACTAGCAAGGGATACGCAGTATTTT.

The rearrangement joins TRBV21-1 to TRBJ1-1; no check of the table's D call, TRBD1, against the DNA was made. TRBV21-1 is tagged as a pseudogene. The CDR3 spans 15 residues. CDR3 protein: CASRARDSVNTEAFF. DNA of the CDR3: TGTGCCAGCAGGGCTAGGGACAGTGTGAACACTGAAGCTTTCTTT.

This clone turned up a few times. V and J are TRBV6-6 and TRBJ2-1, with D possibly being TRBD2 (6 bases). CDR3 size: 13 residues. Germline-derived CDR1 and CDR2 are MNHNY and SVGAGI (reference sequence). V shed 8 bases and J shed 8 bases, with 16 bases lying between them. The CDR3 DNA is TGTGCCAGCGTCAGGAGGGCCTTGGATGAGCAGTTCTTC. Translated, it gives CASVRRALDEQFF.

The rearrangement joins TRBV6-6 to TRBJ2-2; no definite D call. V was clipped by 6 bases and J by 2 bases, with 4 bases between them. Germline V CDR1 and CDR2: MNHNY, SVGAGI (reference sequence). The CDR3 extends over 12 amino acids. CDR3 loop: CASSLNTGELFF. The CDR3 nucleotides read TGTGCCAGCAGCCTTAACACCGGGGAGCTGTTTTTT.

This clone was seen only a few times. The genes are TRBV7-2 and TRBJ2-1, with 10 bases lining up with TRBD2. CDR1 SGHTA and CDR2 FQGNSA come from the germline V gene. The CDR3 consists of 17 residues. With V trimmed by 1 base and J by 6 bases, 9 bases remained unmatched. The CDR3 sequence is CASSLGRLAGAGNEQFF. CDR3 nucleotides: TGTGCCAGCAGCTTAGGACGGCTAGCGGGAGCCGGCAATGAGCAGTTCTTC. The whole variable domain, filled in from reference TRBV7-2 and TRBJ2-1, reads GAGVSQSPSNKVTEKGKDVELRCDPISGHTALYWYRQSLGQGLEFLIYFQGNSAPDKSGLPSDRFSAERTGGSVSTLTIQRTQQEDSAVYLCASSLGRLAGAGNEQFFGPGTRLTVL.

This clone showed up just a few times. CDR3 DNA sequence: TGCGCCAGCAGCCAAGACTGGCGGGCGAACACCGGGGAGCTGTTTTTT. Its translation: CASSQDWRANTGELFF. This chain joins TRBV4-3 and TRBJ2-2, with D perhaps matching TRBD2 (5 bases). This CDR3 has 16 residues. Trimming shortened V by 0 bases and J by 0 bases, and 8 bases separated the two germline ends. CDR1 and CDR2 from the germline V gene are LGHNA and YSLEER.

The chain recombines TRBV27 with TRBJ1-2, with D possibly TRBD1 on 5 matching bases. Trimming left V 4 bases short and J 7 bases short, with 13 bases between. Germline CDR1 reads MNHEY; CDR2 reads SMNVEV (reference sequence). The CDR3 has 13 residues. CDR3 sequence reads: CASSSTEKGGYTF. CDR3 sequence (DNA): TGTGCCAGCAGTTCGACAGAGAAGGGTGGCTACACCTTC.

This sequence joins TRBV30 and TRBJ2-7, with 9 bases that match TRBD2. Losses at the gene ends were 2 bases for V and 2 bases for J; bases not matched to a gene: 4. This CDR3 is 14 amino acids long. The V gene's germline CDR1 is GTSNPN and CDR2 SVGIG (reference sequence). DNA for the CDR3: TGTGCCTGGAGTAGCGGGGGGCTAACCTACGAGCAGTACTTC. Amino acids: CAWSSGGLTYEQYF.

This sequence joins TRBV2 and TRBJ1-5; 7 bases map to TRBD1. Germline V gene data show CDR1 as SNHLY and CDR2 as FYNNEI. The CDR3 extends over 13 amino acids. J gave up 4 bases and V 6 bases, and 3 bases lay outside the gene matches. CDR3 residues: CASREQGNQPQHF. CDR3 coding DNA: TGTGCCAGCAGGGAACAGGGGAATCAGCCCCAGCATTTT.

The chain is built from TRBV5-1 and TRBJ1-3; D gene ambiguous. V shed 4 bases and J shed 6 bases, with 11 bases lying between them. Germline CDR1 SGHRS, CDR2 YFSETQ. This CDR3 is built from 13 residues. CDR3 in amino acids: CASSAGEENTIYF. The CDR3 DNA sequence: TGCGCCAGCAGCGCTGGGGAGGAAAACACCATATATTTT.

The CDR3 region is CASSLTNTEAFF. The CDR3 region has the DNA TGTGCCAGCTCACTCACAAACACTGAAGCTTTCTTT. The J gene is TRBJ1-1, the V gene TRBV18; no clear D. Deletions cut 4 bases from V and 2 bases from J, with 5 bases between. This CDR3 region has 12 residues. Germline values: CDR1 KGHSH, CDR2 LQKENI.

J is TRBJ1-1 and V is TRBV5-1; D remains unclear. The CDR3 is 16 residues long. From germline, CDR1 is SGHRS and CDR2 YFSETQ. Trimming removed 2 bases from V and 1 base from J, with 15 bases in between. CDR3 nucleotides: TGCGCCAGCAGCTTCAGATCTCCACCCCAGAACACTGAAGCTTTCTTT. It translates to CASSFRSPPQNTEAFF.